These T cell receptor beta chains were read from a single sample in a study of regulatory T cells in long-lasting Graves disease. TCRdb re-called the multiplex PCR reads with MiXCR, one entry per CDR3 protein. The table lists about 470,000 distinct CDR3 sequences, around a fifth of them singletons. The source material was peripheral blood mononuclear cells (PBMCs), sampled when the disease was refractory, from a patient treated with antithyroid drugs. These TCRs come from a female donor with Graves disease. The CDR3 runs from the conserved cysteine through the conserved F or W. D genes are given only for firm matches. The size of a clone is reported for some rows only, either as once, few or many, or as a class for expanded clones.

V gene	D gene	clone size	J gene	CDR3 protein	CDR3 DNA
TRBV2	NA	many	TRBJ1-1	CASRRGGTEAFF	TGTGCCAGCAGGCGGGGGGGCACTGAAGCTTTCTTT
TRBV6-2/TRBV6-3	NA	many	TRBJ1-2	CASSYDGGTDYGYTF	TGTGCCAGCAGTTACGACGGGGGAACTGACTATGGCTACACCTTC
TRBV15	NA	few	TRBJ1-1	CATSRDVSKEAFF	TGTGCCACCAGCAGAGATGTGTCCAAAGAAGCTTTCTTT
TRBV30	NA	few	TRBJ1-5	CAWSLTGSNQPQHF	TGTGCCTGGAGCCTGACAGGAAGCAATCAGCCCCAGCATTTT
TRBV5-1	TRBD1	many	TRBJ1-1	CASSFDRGGTEAFF	TGCGCCAGCAGCTTCGACAGGGGAGGGACTGAAGCTTTCTTT
TRBV6-1	TRBD1	NA	TRBJ2-7	CASGTAVPYEQYF	TGTGCCAGCGGGACAGCTGTGCCTTACGAGCAGTACTTC
TRBV29-1	NA	many	TRBJ2-5	CSVEFQEDLQETQYF	TGCAGCGTTGAATTCCAAGAGGACCTCCAAGAGACCCAGTACTTC
TRBV14	NA	few	TRBJ1-4	CASSHNRDLDEKLFF	TGTGCCAGCAGCCACAACAGGGATTTGGATGAAAAACTGTTTTTT
TRBV20-1	NA	few	TRBJ1-1	CSARVGGAFTEAFF	TGCAGTGCTAGAGTAGGGGGGGCCTTCACTGAAGCTTTCTTT
TRBV18	TRBD1	NA	TRBJ1-4	CASSLGGRANEKLFF	TGTGCCAGCTCATTAGGGGGCCGCGCTAATGAAAAACTGTTTTTT
TRBV7-9	NA	NA	TRBJ2-1	CASSKYRGNEQFF	TGTGCCAGCAGCAAATACAGAGGGAATGAGCAGTTCTTC
TRBV28	NA	many	TRBJ1-4	CASSSQHNEKLFF	TGTGCCAGCAGTTCACAGCATAATGAAAAACTGTTTTTT
TRBV18	TRBD1	few	TRBJ1-2	CASSADRENGYTF	TGTGCCAGCTCGGCGGACAGGGAAAATGGCTACACCTTC
TRBV12-3/TRBV12-4	NA	many	TRBJ2-5	CASSYSPTGQETQYF	TGTGCCAGCAGTTATTCCCCGACGGGACAAGAGACCCAGTACTTC
TRBV28	TRBD2	many	TRBJ2-7	CASSPRTSGRVNYEQYF	TGTGCCAGCAGTCCCCGGACTAGCGGGAGGGTGAACTACGAGCAGTACTTC
TRBV7-9	NA	NA	TRBJ2-6	CASSWPDEGHELSGANVLTF	TGTGCCAGCAGCTGGCCTGATGAGGGACATGAATTATCTGGGGCCAACGTCCTGACTTTC
TRBV29-1	NA	NA	TRBJ1-6	CSVGSGANSPLHF	TGCAGCGTTGGATCCGGGGCTAATTCACCCCTCCACTTT
TRBV6-1	NA	NA	TRBJ1-2	CASSARLGLLGYGYTF	TGTGCCAGCAGTGCCAGGTTAGGCCTCCTAGGCTATGGCTACACCTTC
TRBV20-1	TRBD1	once	TRBJ2-7	CSAKDTGTGVVHEQYF	TGCAGTGCTAAAGATACCGGGACAGGGGTAGTGCACGAGCAGTACTTC
TRBV3-1	TRBD1	NA	TRBJ1-1	CASSRQGAGEAFF	TGTGCCAGCAGCAGACAGGGGGCGGGTGAAGCTTTCTTT
TRBV5-1	NA	NA	TRBJ1-4	CASSYQGPNEKLFF	TGCGCCAGCAGCTACCAGGGACCTAATGAAAAACTGTTTTTT
TRBV18	NA	many	TRBJ2-5	CASSPPSQETQYF	TGTGCCAGCAGTCCACCGTCACAAGAGACCCAGTACTTC
TRBV3-1	NA	NA	TRBJ1-1	CASSQGVQGNTEAFF	TGTGCCAGCAGCCAAGGAGTACAGGGGAACACTGAAGCTTTCTTT
TRBV7-9	NA	few	TRBJ2-1	CASSWVGNEQFF	TGTGCCAGCAGCTGGGTCGGGAATGAGCAGTTCTTC
TRBV5-1	TRBD1	NA	TRBJ2-2	CASRVEGQANTGELFF	TGCGCCAGCAGGGTGGAGGGACAGGCGAACACCGGGGAGCTGTTTTTT
TRBV12-3/TRBV12-4	NA	many	TRBJ2-4	CASSNLLEGYF	TGTGCCAGCAGTAATCTCTTGGAGGGATACTTC
TRBV3-1	NA	many	TRBJ1-2	CASSQGPAHFYGYTF	TGTGCCAGCAGCCAAGGCCCCGCTCATTTCTATGGCTACACCTTC
TRBV20-1	NA	NA	TRBJ1-1	CSAMRNTEAFF	TGCAGTGCGATGAGGAACACTGAAGCTTTCTTT
TRBV20-1	TRBD2	NA	TRBJ2-7	CSGLAGDSYEQYF	TGCAGTGGACTAGCGGGAGACTCCTACGAGCAGTACTTC
TRBV28	TRBD1	many	TRBJ2-7	CASSSRDRYYEGQYF	TGTGCCAGCAGTTCCCGGGACAGGTACTACGAGGGGCAGTACTTC
TRBV20-1	NA	NA	TRBJ1-3	CSAPRGGTGNTIYF	TGCAGTGCCCCGCGCGGGGGTACGGGAAACACCATATATTTT
TRBV18	TRBD1	NA	TRBJ2-7	CASSPPGQDSYEQYF	TGTGCCAGCTCACCACCGGGACAGGACTCCTACGAGCAGTACTTC
TRBV11-3	NA	many	TRBJ2-7	CASSLDRVGMTYEQYF	TGTGCCAGCAGCTTAGATCGTGTCGGGATGACCTACGAGCAGTACTTC
TRBV2	NA	many	TRBJ2-6	CASSESGGSGANVLTF	TGTGCCAGCAGTGAATCTGGGGGATCTGGGGCCAACGTCCTGACTTTC
TRBV28	NA	NA	TRBJ2-3	CASSPLTSTDTQYF	TGTGCCAGCAGCCCGCTGACTAGCACAGATACGCAGTATTTT
TRBV6-5	TRBD1	many	TRBJ1-2	CASSYVRQGANGYTF	TGTGCCAGCAGTTACGTGAGACAGGGGGCGAATGGCTACACCTTC
TRBV28	TRBD2	NA	TRBJ2-1	CATRPGLADLKNEQFF	TGTGCCACCCGACCAGGCCTAGCGGATCTGAAAAATGAGCAGTTCTTC
TRBV28	NA	many	TRBJ2-7	CATTGARGSYEQYF	TGTGCCACTACAGGGGCGCGGGGCTCCTACGAGCAGTACTTC
TRBV7-6	TRBD1	few	TRBJ2-5	CASSLEGQEETQYF	TGTGCCAGCAGCTTAGAGGGACAGGAAGAGACCCAGTACTTC
TRBV7-9	NA	NA	TRBJ2-5	CASSPREARQETQYF	TGTGCCAGCAGCCCCCGGGAAGCGAGGCAGGAGACCCAGTACTTC
TRBV27	TRBD1	many	TRBJ1-1	CASSPGQVGTTEAFF	TGTGCCAGCAGTCCCGGACAGGTTGGGACCACTGAAGCTTTCTTT
TRBV19	TRBD1	few	TRBJ2-4	CASSMKGQGNIVYF	TGTGCCAGTAGTATGAAGGGACAGGGGAATATCGTGTACTTC
TRBV20-1	NA	many	TRBJ1-2	CSASTQGSNYGYTF	TGCAGTGCTAGTACGCAGGGCTCGAACTATGGCTACACCTTC